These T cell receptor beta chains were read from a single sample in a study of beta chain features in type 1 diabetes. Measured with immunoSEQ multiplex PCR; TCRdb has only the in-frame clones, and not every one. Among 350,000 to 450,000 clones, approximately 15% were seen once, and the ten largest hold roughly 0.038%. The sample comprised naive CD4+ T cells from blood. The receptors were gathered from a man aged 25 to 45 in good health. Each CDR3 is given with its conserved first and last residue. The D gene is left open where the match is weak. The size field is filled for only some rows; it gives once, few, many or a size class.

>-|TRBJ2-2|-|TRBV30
CAWSVTGELFF
TGTGCCTGGAGTGTAACGGGGGAGCTGTTTTTT
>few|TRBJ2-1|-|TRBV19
CASRVRAWDEQFF
TGTGCCAGCCGAGTAAGGGCCTGGGATGAGCAGTTCTTC
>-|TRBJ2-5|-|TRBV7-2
CASSPSRLQETQYF
TGTGCCAGCAGCCCCTCAAGACTACAAGAGACCCAGTACTTC
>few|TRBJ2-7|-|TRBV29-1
CSVGGAPHEQYF
TGCAGCGTTGGCGGGGCCCCTCACGAGCAGTACTTC
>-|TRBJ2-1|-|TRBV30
CASGGTQQGNEQFF
TGTGCCTCCGGAGGCACCCAACAGGGTAATGAGCAGTTCTTC
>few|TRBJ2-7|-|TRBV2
CASHDSPYEQYF
TGTGCCAGTCACGACAGTCCCTACGAGCAGTACTTC
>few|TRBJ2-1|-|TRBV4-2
CASSQDRRVNEQFF
TGTGCCAGCAGCCAAGATCGGCGCGTCAATGAGCAGTTCTTC
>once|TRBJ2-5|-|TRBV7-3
CASSRDPQETQYF
TGTGCCAGCAGCCGGGACCCCCAAGAGACCCAGTACTTC
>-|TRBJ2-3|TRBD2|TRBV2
CASSLQLAPTGDTQYF
TGTGCCAGCAGCCTACAACTAGCGCCTACGGGAGATACGCAGTATTTT
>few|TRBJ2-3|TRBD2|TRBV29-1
CCVEVGASGSGADTQYF
TGCTGCGTTGAAGTAGGGGCCAGCGGGAGCGGGGCGGATACGCAGTATTTT
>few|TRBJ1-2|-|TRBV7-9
CASSLAGTAANYGYTF
TGTGCCAGCAGCTTAGCGGGGACCGCAGCTAACTATGGCTACACCTTC
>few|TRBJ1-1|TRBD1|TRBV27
CASRTSTGSGEAFF
TGTGCCAGCAGAACCTCGACAGGGTCGGGTGAAGCTTTCTTT
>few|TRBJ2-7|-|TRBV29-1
CSVGTGTAYEQYF
TGCAGCGTTGGAACAGGCACCGCCTACGAGCAGTACTTC
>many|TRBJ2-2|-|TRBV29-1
CSVVLMNTGELFF
TGCAGCGTTGTCCTTATGAACACCGGGGAGCTGTTTTTT
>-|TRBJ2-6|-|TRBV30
CAWSVQVSGANVLTF
TGTGCCTGGAGTGTACAGGTCTCTGGGGCCAACGTCCTGACTTTC
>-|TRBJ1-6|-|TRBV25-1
CASSGTALNSPLHF
TGTGCCAGCAGTGGGACAGCCCTAAATTCACCCCTCCACTTT
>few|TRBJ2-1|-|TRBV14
CASSRLYNEQFF
TGTGCCAGCAGCCGGTTGTACAATGAGCAGTTCTTC
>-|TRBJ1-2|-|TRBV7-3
CASSLAYTGYTF
TGTGCCAGCAGCCTGGCCTACACCGGCTACACCTTC
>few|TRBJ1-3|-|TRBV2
CASSEGGSSGNTIYF
TGTGCCAGCAGTGAAGGGGGGAGCTCTGGAAACACCATATATTTT
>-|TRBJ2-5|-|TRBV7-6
CASSLSGKTQYF
TGTGCCAGCAGCCTATCTGGGAAGACCCAGTACTTC
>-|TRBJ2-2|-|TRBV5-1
CASSLAGKNTGELFF
TGCGCCAGCAGCTTGGCGGGAAAGAACACCGGGGAGCTGTTTTTT
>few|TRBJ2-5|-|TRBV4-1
CASSQAGGRGRRWETQYF
TGCGCCAGCAGCCAAGCTGGGGGAAGGGGGAGAAGGTGGGAGACCCAGTACTTC
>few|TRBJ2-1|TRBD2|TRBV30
CAWSVRGNEQFF
TGTGCCTGGAGTGTGCGGGGGAATGAGCAGTTCTTC
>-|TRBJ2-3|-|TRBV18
CASSPLGTRTDTQYF
TGTGCCAGCTCACCTTTAGGGACGAGAACAGATACGCAGTATTTT
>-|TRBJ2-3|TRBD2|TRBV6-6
CASSYTSGKSTDTQYF
TGTGCCAGCAGTTACACTAGCGGGAAGAGCACAGATACGCAGTATTTT
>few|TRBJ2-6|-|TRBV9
CASRGGSGANVLTF
TGTGCCAGCCGAGGAGGATCTGGGGCCAACGTCCTGACTTTC
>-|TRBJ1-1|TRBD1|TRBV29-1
CSVDDRVNTEAFF
TGCAGCGTTGATGACAGGGTGAACACTGAAGCTTTCTTT
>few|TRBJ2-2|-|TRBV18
CASPRTAVAWDTGELFF
TGTGCCAGCCCAAGAACGGCGGTCGCTTGGGACACCGGGGAGCTGTTTTTT
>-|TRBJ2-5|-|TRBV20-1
CSADRQETQYF
TGCAGTGCTGACAGACAAGAGACCCAGTACTTC
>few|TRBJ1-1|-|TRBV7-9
CASSLDRTAFF
TGTGCCAGCAGCCTCGACAGAACGGCTTTCTTT
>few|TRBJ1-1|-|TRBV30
CAWSNPGLGGDTEAFF
TGTGCCTGGAGTAACCCAGGACTTGGAGGGGACACTGAAGCTTTCTTT
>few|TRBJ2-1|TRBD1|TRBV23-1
CASSRGDRVNEQFF
TGCGCCAGCAGTCGAGGGGACAGGGTTAATGAGCAGTTCTTC
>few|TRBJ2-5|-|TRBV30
CAWSVSRAKTQYF
TGTGCCTGGAGTGTAAGCAGGGCCAAGACCCAGTACTTC
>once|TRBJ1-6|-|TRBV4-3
CASSQWNNWDNSPLHF
TGCGCCAGCAGCCAATGGAATAACTGGGATAATTCACCCCTCCACTTT
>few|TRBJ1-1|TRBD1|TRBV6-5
CASSYTGQGDTEAFF
TGTGCCAGCAGTTACACCGGACAGGGCGACACTGAAGCTTTCTTT
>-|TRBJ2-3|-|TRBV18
CASSPLGIAGSTDTQYF
TGTGCCAGCTCACCACTCGGGATCGCAGGGAGCACAGATACGCAGTATTTT
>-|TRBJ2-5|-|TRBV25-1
CASSEFGQEGVTQYF
TGTGCCAGCAGTGAATTTGGCCAGGAGGGAGTGACCCAGTACTTC
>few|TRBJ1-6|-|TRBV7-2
CASSLRRGRDNSPLHF
TGTGCCAGCAGCCTGCGCCGGGGAAGGGATAATTCACCCCTCCACTTT
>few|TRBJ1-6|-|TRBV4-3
CASSHRGSPLHF
TGCGCCAGCAGCCACAGGGGATCACCCCTCCACTTT
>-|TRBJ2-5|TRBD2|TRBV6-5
CASSPGTKKETQYF
TGTGCCAGCAGTCCCGGGACTAAAAAAGAGACCCAGTACTTC
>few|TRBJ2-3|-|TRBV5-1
CASSLRQTDTQYF
TGCGCCAGCAGCTTGAGACAGACAGATACGCAGTATTTT
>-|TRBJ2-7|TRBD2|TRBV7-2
CASSFGLADSYEQYF
TGTGCCAGCAGCTTCGGGCTAGCGGACTCCTACGAGCAGTACTTC
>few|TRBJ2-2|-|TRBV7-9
CASSPNLVSNTGELFF
TGTGCCAGCAGCCCAAATCTAGTGTCGAACACCGGGGAGCTGTTTTTT
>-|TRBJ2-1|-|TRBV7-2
CASSLGTADEQFF
TGTGCCAGCAGCTTAGGTACAGCCGACGAGCAGTTCTTC
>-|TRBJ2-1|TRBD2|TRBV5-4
CASSKREGLNEQFF
TGTGCCAGCAGCAAGCGGGAGGGCCTCAATGAGCAGTTCTTC
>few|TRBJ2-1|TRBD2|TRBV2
CASSARKGIAGPGNNEQFF
TGTGCCAGCAGTGCCCGAAAGGGGATAGCGGGGCCAGGAAACAATGAGCAGTTCTTC
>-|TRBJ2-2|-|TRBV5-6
CASFRRENTGELFF
TGTGCCAGCTTTCGGCGGGAGAACACCGGGGAGCTGTTTTTT
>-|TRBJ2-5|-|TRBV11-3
CASSSGQPRAETQYF
TGTGCCAGCAGCTCGGGCCAACCCCGAGCCGAGACCCAGTACTTC
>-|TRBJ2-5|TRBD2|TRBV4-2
CASSLLTRTSGSFQETQYF
TGTGCCAGCAGCCTACTAACAAGGACTAGCGGGAGTTTCCAAGAGACCCAGTACTTC
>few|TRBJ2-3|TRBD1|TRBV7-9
CASSEGQGTDTQYF
TGTGCCAGCAGCGAAGGACAGGGTACAGATACGCAGTATTTT
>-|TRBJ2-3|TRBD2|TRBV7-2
CASSILAGGPTDTQYF
TGTGCCAGCAGCATACTAGCGGGAGGCCCCACAGATACGCAGTATTTT
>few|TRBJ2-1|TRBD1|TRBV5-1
CASSLGLTGFNEQFF
TGCGCCAGCAGCTTGGGATTGACAGGGTTCAATGAGCAGTTCTTC
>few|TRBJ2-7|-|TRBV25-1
CASSEWAGDGQYF
TGTGCCAGCAGTGAATGGGCCGGGGACGGGCAGTACTTC
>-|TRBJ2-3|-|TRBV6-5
CASNWAGSTDTQYF
TGTGCCAGCAATTGGGCGGGGAGCACAGATACGCAGTATTTT
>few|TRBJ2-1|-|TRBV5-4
CASSLGGPGDNEQFF
TGTGCCAGCAGCTTGGGAGGGCCCGGAGACAATGAGCAGTTCTTC